The present T cell receptor (beta chain) was sequenced within a study of beta chain features in type 1 diabetes. Regarding the study as a whole: Within patients, naive, central memory and Treg TCRB repertoires seemed more similar than within healthy donors. Significant though moderate, a shortening of TCRB CDR3s appeared in all four CD4+ subsets of Type 1 diabetes patients.

From germline, CDR1 is SNHLY and CDR2 FYNNEI. V trimming: 8 bases; J trimming: 9 bases; junction bases outside the gene matches: 13. The CDR3 loop spans 15 amino acids. Concerning this clone: Antigen specificity is unknown.

Sequenced material consisted of expressed TCRB transcripts (all of the isolated RNA was reverse transcribed). Method: immunoSEQ multiplex PCR; TCRdb's copy keeps in-frame clones and lacks some. This sample yields some 400,000 clones, of which about 14% are seen a single time; about 0.019% belongs to the top ten. The genes are TRBV2 and TRBJ2-1; 10 bases are shared with TRBD2. The origin of this receptor is a woman aged 18-35 years in good health. The sample was naive CD4+ T cells from blood. Here the CDR3 reads CASRQREGSLGEQFF. The CDR3 bases are TGTGCCAGCCGCCAGCGGGAGGGTTCGCTCGGTGAGCAGTTCTTC.